These T cell receptor beta chains were read from a single sample in a study of blood T cells in healthy people across ages. TCRdb reanalysed the 5' RACE reads using MiXCR and keeps one entry per CDR3 protein. This sample yields about 670,000 distinct CDR3 sequences, of which 52% are seen a single time; 13% belongs to the top ten. The specimen was blood. These receptors were collected from an elderly woman in good health. The CDR3 runs from the conserved cysteine through the conserved F or W. D genes are given only for firm matches. Only some rows state a clone size, as once, few, many or a class for expanded clones.

-	TRBV11-2	-	TRBJ2-7	CASLGYEQYF	TGTGCCAGCCTCGGCTACGAGCAGTACTTC
TRBD2	TRBV20-1	-	TRBJ2-3	CSAPSGKGTTDTQYF	TGCAGTGCCCCTAGCGGGAAAGGGACCACAGATACGCAGTATTTT
-	TRBV29-1	-	TRBJ2-1	CSVEGSSHEQFF	TGCAGCGTTGAGGGTAGCTCTCATGAGCAGTTCTTC
TRBD2	TRBV20-1	many	TRBJ2-6	CSARDPLGTSGSGANVLTF	TGCAGTGCTAGAGATCCGTTGGGGACTAGCGGCTCTGGGGCCAACGTCCTGACTTTC
TRBD1	TRBV12-3/TRBV12-4	many	TRBJ2-4	CASTPGGRGLNIQYF	TGTGCCAGCACCCCAGGGGGCAGGGGTTTAAACATTCAGTACTTC
-	TRBV7-2	few	TRBJ1-2	CASSLARGNYGYTF	TGTGCCAGCAGCTTGGCCAGGGGTAACTATGGCTACACCTTC
-	TRBV13	-	TRBJ2-7	CASSLTGMDEQYF	TGTGCCAGCAGCTTAACCGGAATGGACGAGCAGTACTTC
-	TRBV4-1	many	TRBJ2-3	CASSQLGSTQYF	TGCGCCAGCAGCCAACTGGGTAGTACGCAGTATTTT
-	TRBV10-3	-	TRBJ1-5	CAISVQGSDQPQHF	TGTGCCATCAGCGTACAGGGTAGTGATCAGCCCCAGCATTTT
TRBD1	TRBV28	once	TRBJ2-7	CASSVTGGNYEQYF	TGTGCCAGCAGTGTAACAGGGGGTAACTACGAGCAGTACTTC
TRBD2	TRBV20-1	many	TRBJ2-1	CSARAPGLASYNEQFF	TGCAGTGCTAGAGCCCCGGGACTAGCGTCCTACAATGAGCAGTTCTTC
-	TRBV6-7	-	TRBJ2-7	CASSKPTDSSYEQYF	TGTGCCAGCAGTAAACCCACGGACAGCTCCTACGAGCAGTACTTC
TRBD2	TRBV18	-	TRBJ2-5	CASSPRAGGPFYNGQYF	TGTGCCAGCTCACCACGAGCGGGGGGGCCTTTCTACAATGGGCAGTACTTC
-	TRBV30	few	TRBJ1-2	CACQSGKFYGYTF	TGTGCCTGCCAGTCCGGCAAATTCTATGGCTACACCTTC
-	TRBV29-1	-	TRBJ1-1	CSVTNRHGENTEAFF	TGCAGCGTTACAAACCGACATGGTGAGAACACTGAAGCTTTCTTT
-	TRBV5-1	-	TRBJ2-5	CASSWASGAFNEQYF	TGCGCCAGCAGCTGGGCAAGCGGAGCGTTTAATGAGCAGTACTTC
-	TRBV20-1	-	TRBJ2-7	CSARGSIGEQYF	TGCAGTGCTAGAGGATCAATCGGCGAGCAGTACTTC
TRBD1	TRBV6-6	-	TRBJ1-4	CASTSNRDRLNEKLFF	TGTGCCAGCACTTCGAACCGGGACAGGCTAAATGAAAAACTGTTTTTT
-	TRBV24-1	-	TRBJ1-1	CATSDSDSRGEAFF	TGTGCCACCAGTGACTCGGACAGTCGGGGTGAAGCTTTCTTT
TRBD1	TRBV29-1	-	TRBJ2-7	CSVERRTGGFYEQYF	TGCAGCGTTGAAAGGAGGACAGGGGGCTTCTACGAGCAGTACTTC
TRBD1	TRBV3-1	-	TRBJ1-2	CASSQRGQEHYDYTF	TGTGCCAGCAGCCAAAGGGGACAGGAACATTATGACTACACCTTC
-	TRBV6-2/TRBV6-3	-	TRBJ2-7	CTSSARDRTYEQYF	TGTACCAGCAGTGCCCGGGACCGAACCTACGAGCAGTACTTC
TRBD1	TRBV27	-	TRBJ1-2	CASSPGTVSNYGYTF	TGTGCCAGCAGTCCAGGGACAGTATCTAACTATGGCTACACCTTC
TRBD2	TRBV2	-	TRBJ2-3	CASNAELAGTDTQYF	TGTGCCAGCAACGCCGAATTAGCGGGGACAGATACGCAGTATTTT
-	TRBV2	once	TRBJ1-2	CASSEHDGDTYGYTF	TGTGCCAGCAGTGAGCATGACGGGGACACCTATGGCTACACCTTC
TRBD2	TRBV7-2	many	TRBJ2-7	CASSLGTSGPYEQYF	TGTGCCAGCAGCTTAGGGACTAGCGGACCCTACGAGCAGTACTTC
-	TRBV7-2	-	TRBJ2-7	CASSSTTGPHYEQYF	TGTGCCAGCAGCTCAACGACAGGCCCCCACTACGAGCAGTACTTC
-	TRBV7-9	-	TRBJ1-6	CASSLELPPLHF	TGTGCCAGCAGCTTAGAACTGCCACCCCTCCACTTT
-	TRBV14	-	TRBJ2-5	CASSKHGYQETQYF	TGTGCCAGCAGCAAACACGGATATCAAGAGACCCAGTACTTC
-	TRBV9	many	TRBJ2-7	CASSVAGVAYEQYF	TGTGCCAGCAGCGTAGCAGGGGTGGCCTACGAGCAGTACTTC
-	TRBV18	-	TRBJ2-1	CASSPYRGNGEQFF	TGTGCCAGCTCACCTTACCGGGGAAATGGGGAGCAGTTCTTC
TRBD1	TRBV12-3/TRBV12-4	-	TRBJ1-1	CASSPSRQGSTEAFF	TGTGCCAGCAGTCCCAGTCGACAGGGATCCACTGAAGCTTTCTTT
-	TRBV5-1	-	TRBJ1-1	CASSLDGGVGEAFF	TGCGCCAGCAGCTTGGATGGGGGAGTAGGTGAAGCTTTCTTT
TRBD2	TRBV20-1	-	TRBJ2-1	CSAPSGTDNEQFF	TGCAGTGCGCCTAGCGGGACAGACAATGAGCAGTTCTTC
-	TRBV29-1	few	TRBJ2-2	CSVTPGANTGELFF	TGCAGCGTCACCCCGGGGGCGAACACCGGGGAGCTGTTTTTT
TRBD2	TRBV5-1	once	TRBJ2-3	CASSLATHSGSSTDTQYF	TGCGCCAGCAGCTTGGCCACTCATAGCGGGAGTTCCACAGATACGCAGTATTTT
-	TRBV20-1	-	TRBJ1-4	CSASILRTGTNEKLFF	TGCAGTGCTAGTATTCTTAGAACAGGGACTAATGAAAAACTGTTTTTT